The rows below give T cell receptor beta chains drawn from one sample of a study of blood T cells in healthy people across ages. MiXCR, applied by TCRdb to the 5' RACE reads, yields one record per CDR3 protein. This table has 550,000 to 700,000 distinct CDR3 sequences, 27% appearing once. The sample taken for sequencing was blood. These TCRs come from a woman in her seventies in good health. Both conserved end residues are part of each CDR3. Fields, in order: clone size, V gene, J gene, D gene, CDR3 protein, CDR3 DNA. A D gene is named only where the DNA matches it firmly. For some rows the clone size is stated as once, few or many, or as a class when expanded; others skip it.

abundance: .; v_gene: TRBV12-3/TRBV12-4; j_gene: TRBJ2-5; d_gene: .; CDR3aa: CASSPDLGGQTQYF; CDR3nt: TGTGCCAGCAGCCCGGACCTCGGCGGGCAGACCCAGTACTTC
abundance: .; v_gene: TRBV5-1; j_gene: TRBJ2-7; d_gene: .; CDR3aa: CASSLGTGMEQYF; CDR3nt: TGCGCCAGCAGCCTGGGAACAGGGATGGAGCAGTACTTC
abundance: .; v_gene: TRBV15; j_gene: TRBJ1-3; d_gene: .; CDR3aa: CATSRKGGNTIYF; CDR3nt: TGTGCCACCAGCAGAAAAGGAGGGAACACCATATATTTT
abundance: .; v_gene: TRBV12-3/TRBV12-4; j_gene: TRBJ2-7; d_gene: .; CDR3aa: CASSFRSGDEQYF; CDR3nt: TGTGCCAGCAGTTTTAGGTCAGGGGACGAGCAGTACTTC
abundance: .; v_gene: TRBV5-1; j_gene: TRBJ2-7; d_gene: .; CDR3aa: CASSLRGASYEQYF; CDR3nt: TGCGCCAGCAGCTTACGGGGGGCCTCCTACGAGCAGTACTTC
abundance: once; v_gene: TRBV7-9; j_gene: TRBJ2-5; d_gene: TRBD1; CDR3aa: CASSAPGTGRETQYF; CDR3nt: TGTGCCAGCAGCGCCCCCGGGACAGGGAGGGAGACCCAGTACTTC
abundance: .; v_gene: TRBV5-1; j_gene: TRBJ2-1; d_gene: TRBD1; CDR3aa: CASRDTGTGRVNEQFF; CDR3nt: TGCGCCAGCAGAGACACCGGGACAGGGAGGGTGAATGAGCAGTTCTTC
abundance: .; v_gene: TRBV29-1; j_gene: TRBJ2-1; d_gene: .; CDR3aa: CSTTVVHEQFF; CDR3nt: TGCAGCACAACCGTAGTACACGAGCAGTTCTTC
abundance: .; v_gene: TRBV6-2/TRBV6-3; j_gene: TRBJ1-1; d_gene: .; CDR3aa: CASISRRGPNTEAFF; CDR3nt: TGTGCCAGCATCTCCCGACGGGGGCCAAACACTGAAGCTTTCTTT
abundance: .; v_gene: TRBV3-1; j_gene: TRBJ1-1; d_gene: TRBD1; CDR3aa: CASSQGQAYTEAFF; CDR3nt: TGTGCCAGCAGCCAGGGACAGGCATACACTGAAGCTTTCTTT
abundance: .; v_gene: TRBV7-9; j_gene: TRBJ1-1; d_gene: TRBD1; CDR3aa: CASSSNGQGARDTEAFF; CDR3nt: TGTGCCAGCAGCTCCAACGGACAGGGGGCGCGAGACACTGAAGCTTTCTTT
abundance: .; v_gene: TRBV20-1; j_gene: TRBJ2-7; d_gene: .; CDR3aa: CSARSLTVSYEQYF; CDR3nt: TGCAGTGCTAGATCTTTGACGGTCTCCTACGAGCAGTACTTC
abundance: few; v_gene: TRBV20-1; j_gene: TRBJ1-2; d_gene: TRBD1; CDR3aa: CSAQGQIDGYTF; CDR3nt: TGCAGTGCTCAGGGACAGATCGATGGCTACACCTTC
abundance: few; v_gene: TRBV18; j_gene: TRBJ2-6; d_gene: TRBD1; CDR3aa: CASSPEVGTGSFSGANVLTF; CDR3nt: TGTGCCAGCTCACCGGAAGTGGGGACAGGATCCTTCTCTGGGGCCAACGTCCTGACTTTC
abundance: few; v_gene: TRBV4-3; j_gene: TRBJ2-3; d_gene: .; CDR3aa: CASSQVAYSSTDTQYF; CDR3nt: TGCGCCAGCAGCCAAGTAGCGTACTCTAGCACAGATACGCAGTATTTT
abundance: few; v_gene: TRBV7-9; j_gene: TRBJ1-2; d_gene: .; CDR3aa: CASSLIPQVFDGYTF; CDR3nt: TGTGCCAGCAGCTTAATTCCGCAGGTGTTTGATGGCTACACCTTC
abundance: few; v_gene: TRBV5-1; j_gene: TRBJ2-5; d_gene: TRBD2; CDR3aa: CASSLEIAGGRETQYF; CDR3nt: TGCGCCAGCAGCTTGGAAATAGCGGGGGGGCGAGAGACCCAGTACTTC
abundance: few; v_gene: TRBV23-1; j_gene: TRBJ2-1; d_gene: .; CDR3aa: CASSRAGLHEQFF; CDR3nt: TGCGCCAGCAGTCGGGCCGGGTTGCATGAGCAGTTCTTC
abundance: .; v_gene: TRBV4-1; j_gene: TRBJ2-5; d_gene: TRBD2; CDR3aa: CASSQQTQGGIQYF; CDR3nt: TGCGCCAGCAGCCAACAAACCCAGGGAGGGATCCAGTACTTC
abundance: .; v_gene: TRBV29-1; j_gene: TRBJ1-2; d_gene: TRBD1; CDR3aa: CGVAGQPFYGYTF; CDR3nt: TGCGGCGTTGCGGGACAGCCTTTCTATGGCTACACCTTC
abundance: few; v_gene: TRBV7-3; j_gene: TRBJ2-5; d_gene: .; CDR3aa: CASSSGADTQYF; CDR3nt: TGTGCCAGCAGCTCAGGTGCGGATACCCAGTACTTC
abundance: .; v_gene: TRBV7-6; j_gene: TRBJ1-1; d_gene: .; CDR3aa: CACSLGFSNTEAFF; CDR3nt: TGTGCCTGCAGCTTAGGGTTCTCGAACACTGAAGCTTTCTTT
abundance: .; v_gene: TRBV29-1; j_gene: TRBJ2-2; d_gene: .; CDR3aa: CSTQLANTGELFF; CDR3nt: TGCAGCACACAACTCGCGAACACCGGGGAGCTGTTTTTT